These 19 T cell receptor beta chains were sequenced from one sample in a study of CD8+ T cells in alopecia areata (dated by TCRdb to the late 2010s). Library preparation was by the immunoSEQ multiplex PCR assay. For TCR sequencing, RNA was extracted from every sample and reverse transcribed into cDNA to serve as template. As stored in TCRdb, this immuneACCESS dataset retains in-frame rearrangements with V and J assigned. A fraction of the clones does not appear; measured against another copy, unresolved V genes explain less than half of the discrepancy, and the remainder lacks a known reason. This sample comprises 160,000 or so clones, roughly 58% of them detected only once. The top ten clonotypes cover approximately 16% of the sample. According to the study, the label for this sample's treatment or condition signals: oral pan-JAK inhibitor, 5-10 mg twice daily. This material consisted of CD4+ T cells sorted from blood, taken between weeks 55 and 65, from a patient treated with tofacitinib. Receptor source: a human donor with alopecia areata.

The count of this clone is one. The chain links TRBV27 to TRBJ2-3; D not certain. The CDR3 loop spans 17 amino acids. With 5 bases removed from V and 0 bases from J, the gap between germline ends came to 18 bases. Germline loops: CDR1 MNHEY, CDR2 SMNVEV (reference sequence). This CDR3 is CASSPPAQVLSTDTQYF. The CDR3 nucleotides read TGTGCCAGCAGTCCGCCGGCGCAGGTACTGAGCACAGATACGCAGTATTTT.

As DNA, the CDR3 is TGTGCCAGCTCACTTCGCAACTCCGGGACAGGGAGTGAAGCTTTCTTT. It encodes CASSLRNSGTGSEAFF. The rearrangement links TRBV18 to TRBJ1-1, with TRBD1 matching over 9 bases. The J segment lost 7 bases and the V segment lost 4 bases, leaving 13 bases of the junction unmatched. The V gene's germline CDR1 is KGHSH and CDR2 LQKENI. This CDR3 region has 16 residues.

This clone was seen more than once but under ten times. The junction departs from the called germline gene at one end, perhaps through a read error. The CDR3 DNA is TGTGCCAGCAGCTTGGCAGGAGTTAACTATGGCTACACCTTC. This translates into CASSLAGVNYGYTF. V and J are TRBV5-1 and TRBJ1-2, with D hard to call. There are 14 residues in the CDR3. CDR1 SGHRS and CDR2 YFSETQ come from the germline V gene.

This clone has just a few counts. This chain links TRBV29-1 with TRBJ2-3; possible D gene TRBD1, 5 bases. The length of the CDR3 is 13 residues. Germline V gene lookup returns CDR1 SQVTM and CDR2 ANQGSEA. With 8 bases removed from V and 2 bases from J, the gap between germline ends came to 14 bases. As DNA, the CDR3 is TGCAGCTCAGCAGGGAAGGACACAGATACGCAGTATTTT. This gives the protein CSSAGKDTDTQYF.

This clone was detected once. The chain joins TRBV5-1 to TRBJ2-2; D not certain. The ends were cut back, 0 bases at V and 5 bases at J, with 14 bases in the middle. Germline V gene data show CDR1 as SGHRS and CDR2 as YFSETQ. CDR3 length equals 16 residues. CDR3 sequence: CASSLGPIQVTGELFF. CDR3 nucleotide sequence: TGCGCCAGCAGCTTGGGACCCATCCAGGTGACCGGGGAGCTGTTTTTT.

The CDR3 reads CASTQDRSTDTQYF. The CDR3 nucleotides read TGTGCCAGCACCCAGGACAGGAGCACAGATACGCAGTATTTT. This chain links TRBV6-6 with TRBJ2-3; TRBD1 matches at 7 bases. Germline loops: CDR1 MNHNY, CDR2 SVGAGI (reference sequence). Unmatched junction bases numbered 4, after V lost 7 bases and J lost 0 bases. The CDR3 spans 14 residues.

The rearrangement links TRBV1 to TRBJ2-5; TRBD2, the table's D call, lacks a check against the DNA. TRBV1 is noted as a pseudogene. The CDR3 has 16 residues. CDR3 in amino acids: CTSSQEYGLAEETQYF. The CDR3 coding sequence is TGCACCAGCAGCCAAGAGTACGGACTAGCGGAAGAGACCCAGTACTTC.

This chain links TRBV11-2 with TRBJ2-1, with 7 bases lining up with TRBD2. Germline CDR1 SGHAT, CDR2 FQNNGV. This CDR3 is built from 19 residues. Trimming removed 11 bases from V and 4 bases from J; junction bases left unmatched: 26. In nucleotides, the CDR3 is TGTGCCCGAATTAGACGGGGACTTCCGGGGGGACGGGTATACAATGAGCAGTTCTTC. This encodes CARIRRGLPGGRVYNEQFF.

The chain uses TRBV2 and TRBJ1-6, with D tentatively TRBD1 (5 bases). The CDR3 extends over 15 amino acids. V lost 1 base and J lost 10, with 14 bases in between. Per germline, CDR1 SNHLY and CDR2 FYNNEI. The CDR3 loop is CASSEVGAEESPLHF. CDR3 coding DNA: TGTGCCAGCAGTGAAGTAGGGGCTGAGGAATCACCCCTCCACTTT.

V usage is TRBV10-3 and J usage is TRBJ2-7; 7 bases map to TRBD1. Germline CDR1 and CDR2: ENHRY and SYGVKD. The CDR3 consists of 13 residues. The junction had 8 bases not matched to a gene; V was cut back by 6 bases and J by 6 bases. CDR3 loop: CAISPTGSGEQYF. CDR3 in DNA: TGTGCCATCAGCCCGACAGGGAGTGGCGAGCAGTACTTC.

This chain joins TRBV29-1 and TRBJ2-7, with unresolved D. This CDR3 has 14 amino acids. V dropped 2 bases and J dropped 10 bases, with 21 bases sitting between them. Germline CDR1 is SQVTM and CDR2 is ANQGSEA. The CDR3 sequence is CSVEMVRGKGTQYF. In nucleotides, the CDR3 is TGCAGCGTTGAAATGGTTCGAGGCAAGGGAACCCAGTACTTC.

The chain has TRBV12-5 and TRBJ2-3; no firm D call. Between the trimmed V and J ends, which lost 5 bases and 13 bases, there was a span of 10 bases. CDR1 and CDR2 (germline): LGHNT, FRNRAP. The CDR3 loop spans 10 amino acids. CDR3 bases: TGTGCTAGTGGTCAGATACGGGAGTATTTT. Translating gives CASGQIREYF.

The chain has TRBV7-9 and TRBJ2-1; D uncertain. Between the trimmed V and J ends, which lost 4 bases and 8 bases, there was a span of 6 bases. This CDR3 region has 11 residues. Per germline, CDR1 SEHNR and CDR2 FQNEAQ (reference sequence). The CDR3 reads CASSWSDEQFF. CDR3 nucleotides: TGTGCCAGCAGCTGGTCTGATGAGCAGTTCTTC.

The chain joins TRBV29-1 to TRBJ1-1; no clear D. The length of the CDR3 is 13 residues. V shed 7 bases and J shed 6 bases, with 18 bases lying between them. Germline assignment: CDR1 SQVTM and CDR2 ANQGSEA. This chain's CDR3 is CSARVGPNAEAFF. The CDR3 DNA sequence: TGCAGCGCACGGGTGGGCCCTAACGCTGAAGCTTTCTTT.

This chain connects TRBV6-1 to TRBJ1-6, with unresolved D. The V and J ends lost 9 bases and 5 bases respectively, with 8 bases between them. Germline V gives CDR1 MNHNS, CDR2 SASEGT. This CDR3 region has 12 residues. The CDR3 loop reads CASGRDNSPLHF. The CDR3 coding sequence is TGTGCCAGTGGACGGGATAATTCACCCCTCCACTTT.

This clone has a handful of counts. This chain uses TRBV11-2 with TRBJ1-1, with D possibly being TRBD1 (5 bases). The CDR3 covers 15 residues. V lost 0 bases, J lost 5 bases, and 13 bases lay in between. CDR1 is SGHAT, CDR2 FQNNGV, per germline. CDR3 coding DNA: TGTGCCAGCAGCTTAGAAAGCAGGGTCTGGACTGAAGCTTTCTTT. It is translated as CASSLESRVWTEAFF.

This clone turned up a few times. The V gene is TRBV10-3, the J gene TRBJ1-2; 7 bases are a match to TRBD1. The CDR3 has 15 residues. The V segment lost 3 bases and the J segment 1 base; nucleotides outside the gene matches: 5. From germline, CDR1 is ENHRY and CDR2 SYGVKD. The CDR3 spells CAISDDRALNYGYTF. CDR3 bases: TGTGCCATCAGTGACGACAGGGCACTTAACTATGGCTACACCTTC.

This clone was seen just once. The chain's CDR3 is CASSLLGEKLFF. In nucleotides, the CDR3 is TGTGCCAGCAGTTTATTGGGTGAAAAACTGTTTTTT. The genes are TRBV27 and TRBJ1-4; D is undetermined. CDR3 length: 12 residues. Germline values: CDR1 MNHEY, CDR2 SMNVEV (reference sequence). V was clipped by 1 base and J by 7 bases, with 4 bases between them. Based on the CDR3 plus reference TRBV27 and TRBJ1-4, the full variable domain is EAQVTQNPRYLITVTGKKLTVTCSQNMNHEYMSWYRQDPGLGLRQIYYSMNVEVTDKGDVPEGYKVSRKEKRNFPLILESPSPNQTSLYFCASSLLGEKLFFGSGTQLSVL.

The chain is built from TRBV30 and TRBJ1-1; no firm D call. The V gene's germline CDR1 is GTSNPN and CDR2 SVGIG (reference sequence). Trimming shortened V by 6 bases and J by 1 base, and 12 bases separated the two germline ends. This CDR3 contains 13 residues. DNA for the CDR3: TGTGCCTGCGGAAGGACTGAGAACACTGAAGCTTTCTTT. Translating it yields CACGRTENTEAFF.